This is a list of T cell receptor beta chains from one sample in a study of Ad26.COV2.S vaccination and SARS-CoV-2 variants. Sequencing was performed with immunoSEQ multiplex PCR; in TCRdb, only in-frame clones are kept and a portion is missing. Of about 460,000 clones listed, around 89% are singletons. The sequencing here drew on peripheral blood, taken in a trial of Ad26.COV2.S vaccine versus placebo. The receptors here all came from a person between 18 and 65 years old who received the Ad26.COV2.S COVID-19 vaccine or a placebo. The CDR3 runs from the conserved cysteine through the conserved F or W. Each record gives: CDR3 protein, CDR3 DNA, D gene, J gene, V gene, clone size. The D gene is left open where the match is weak. Clone size is shown for a subset of rows, as once, few, many or a class of expanded clone.

CDR3 protein: CASSLVSGEETQYF
CDR3 DNA: TGCGCCAGCAGCTTGGTTTCGGGAGAGGAGACCCAGTACTTC
D gene: .
J gene: TRBJ2-5
V gene: TRBV5-1
clone size: .

CDR3 protein: CASSYSETGELFF
CDR3 DNA: TGTGCCAGCAGTTACTCGGAGACCGGGGAGCTGTTTTTT
D gene: .
J gene: TRBJ2-2
V gene: TRBV6-6
clone size: .

CDR3 protein: CASSRFSYEQYF
CDR3 DNA: TGTGCCAGCAGCCGCTTCTCCTACGAGCAGTACTTC
D gene: .
J gene: TRBJ2-7
V gene: TRBV7-2
clone size: .

CDR3 protein: CASSTGTGGTRNF
CDR3 DNA: TGTGCCAGTAGTACCGGGACAGGGGGTACCCGGAACTTC
D gene: TRBD1
J gene: TRBJ2-7
V gene: TRBV19
clone size: .

CDR3 protein: CAIQTSGLAISYNEQFF
CDR3 DNA: TGTGCCATACAGACTAGCGGCCTGGCGATCTCCTACAATGAGCAGTTCTTC
D gene: TRBD2
J gene: TRBJ2-1
V gene: TRBV11-2
clone size: .

CDR3 protein: CASSRTSGAHYEQYF
CDR3 DNA: TGTGCCAGCAGTCGAACTAGCGGGGCCCACTACGAGCAGTACTTC
D gene: TRBD2
J gene: TRBJ2-7
V gene: TRBV27
clone size: .

CDR3 protein: CSVGLTSSSYEQYF
CDR3 DNA: TGCAGCGTTGGATTGACAAGTAGCTCCTACGAGCAGTACTTC
D gene: .
J gene: TRBJ2-7
V gene: TRBV29-1
clone size: once

CDR3 protein: CASSTPRRLAARRNEQFF
CDR3 DNA: TGTGCCAGCAGCACACCCCGCAGACTAGCGGCCCGCCGCAATGAGCAGTTCTTC
D gene: TRBD2
J gene: TRBJ2-1
V gene: TRBV7-3
clone size: .

CDR3 protein: CAWARGSGGYGYTF
CDR3 DNA: TGTGCCTGGGCCCGGGGCTCGGGGGGCTATGGCTACACCTTC
D gene: .
J gene: TRBJ1-2
V gene: TRBV30
clone size: .

CDR3 protein: CASSLRDYGTYEQYF
CDR3 DNA: TGTGCCAGCAGTTTGAGGGACTACGGGACTTACGAGCAGTACTTC
D gene: TRBD2
J gene: TRBJ2-7
V gene: TRBV28
clone size: .

CDR3 protein: CASRGNSPLHF
CDR3 DNA: TGTGCCAGCAGGGGTAATTCACCCCTCCACTTT
D gene: .
J gene: TRBJ1-6
V gene: TRBV6-5
clone size: .

CDR3 protein: CATSRDLGVGELFF
CDR3 DNA: TGTGCCACCAGCAGAGATTTGGGCGTCGGGGAGCTGTTTTTT
D gene: .
J gene: TRBJ2-2
V gene: TRBV15
clone size: .

CDR3 protein: CASSPTANLANYGYTF
CDR3 DNA: TGTGCCAGCAGCCCGACAGCAAACCTCGCTAACTATGGCTACACCTTC
D gene: .
J gene: TRBJ1-2
V gene: TRBV5-4
clone size: .

CDR3 protein: CASSPLAGDRVEQFF
CDR3 DNA: TGCGCCAGCAGCCCATTAGCGGGGGATAGGGTTGAGCAGTTCTTC
D gene: TRBD2
J gene: TRBJ2-1
V gene: TRBV4-1
clone size: once

CDR3 protein: CASSKGQGDQPQHF
CDR3 DNA: TGTGCCAGCAGCAAAGGACAGGGGGATCAGCCCCAGCATTTT
D gene: TRBD1
J gene: TRBJ1-5
V gene: TRBV7-2
clone size: .

CDR3 protein: CASSQVSGTGATAQYF
CDR3 DNA: TGTGCCAGCAGCCAAGTTTCCGGGACAGGTGCTACGGCGCAGTACTTC
D gene: TRBD1
J gene: TRBJ2-7
V gene: TRBV4-2
clone size: .

CDR3 protein: CASSYREGGLSYEQYF
CDR3 DNA: TGTGCCAGCAGTTACCGTGAGGGCGGCCTCTCCTACGAGCAGTACTTC
D gene: .
J gene: TRBJ2-7
V gene: TRBV6-2/TRBV6-3
clone size: .

CDR3 protein: CASSPKAGWPFEQYF
CDR3 DNA: TGTGCCAGCAGTCCAAAAGCGGGGTGGCCTTTCGAGCAGTACTTC
D gene: TRBD2
J gene: TRBJ2-7
V gene: TRBV27
clone size: .

CDR3 protein: CASSRLGVQFF
CDR3 DNA: TGTGCCAGCAGCCGCCTCGGGGTGCAGTTCTTC
D gene: .
J gene: TRBJ2-1
V gene: TRBV7-9
clone size: once

CDR3 protein: CAISDLGQGHSPLHF
CDR3 DNA: TGTGCCATCAGTGATTTAGGCCAAGGGCATTCACCCCTCCACTTT
D gene: .
J gene: TRBJ1-6
V gene: TRBV10-3
clone size: .

CDR3 protein: CASSIKGSDTEAFF
CDR3 DNA: TGTGCCAGTAGTATTAAGGGGTCAGACACTGAAGCTTTCTTT
D gene: .
J gene: TRBJ1-1
V gene: TRBV19
clone size: .

CDR3 protein: CASRNREYNEKLFF
CDR3 DNA: TGCGCCAGCCGTAACAGGGAGTATAATGAAAAACTGTTTTTT
D gene: .
J gene: TRBJ1-4
V gene: TRBV5-1
clone size: .

CDR3 protein: CASSTRTVSDTQYF
CDR3 DNA: TGTGCCAGCAGTACGAGGACTGTGTCAGATACGCAGTATTTT
D gene: .
J gene: TRBJ2-3
V gene: TRBV27
clone size: .

CDR3 protein: CASSLLGKQFF
CDR3 DNA: TGTGCCAGCAGCTTGCTGGGGAAGCAGTTCTTC
D gene: .
J gene: TRBJ2-1
V gene: TRBV5-6
clone size: once

CDR3 protein: CASSTRTGQREKLFF
CDR3 DNA: TGTGCCAGCAGCACCCGGACAGGGCAGCGGGAAAAACTGTTTTTT
D gene: TRBD1
J gene: TRBJ1-4
V gene: TRBV9
clone size: .

CDR3 protein: CAWGALDREEKLFF
CDR3 DNA: TGTGCCTGGGGGGCTCTGGACAGGGAGGAAAAACTGTTTTTT
D gene: TRBD1
J gene: TRBJ1-4
V gene: TRBV30
clone size: .

CDR3 protein: CAWRGQFGQPQHF
CDR3 DNA: TGTGCCTGGAGAGGACAGTTTGGGCAGCCCCAGCATTTT
D gene: .
J gene: TRBJ1-5
V gene: TRBV30
clone size: .

CDR3 protein: CASSLSGQGNQPQHF
CDR3 DNA: TGTGCCAGCAGCTTAAGTGGCCAGGGGAATCAGCCCCAGCATTTT
D gene: .
J gene: TRBJ1-5
V gene: TRBV13
clone size: .

CDR3 protein: CASSRDTGVGELFF
CDR3 DNA: TGCGCCAGCAGCAGAGACACGGGAGTCGGGGAGCTGTTTTTT
D gene: .
J gene: TRBJ2-2
V gene: TRBV5-1
clone size: .

CDR3 protein: CSVAGVSTEAFF
CDR3 DNA: TGCAGCGTGGCAGGGGTAAGCACTGAAGCTTTCTTT
D gene: .
J gene: TRBJ1-1
V gene: TRBV29-1
clone size: .

CDR3 protein: CASSLDRGPNTGELFF
CDR3 DNA: TGTGCCAGCAGCCTCGACAGGGGGCCGAACACCGGGGAGCTGTTTTTT
D gene: TRBD1
J gene: TRBJ2-2
V gene: TRBV6-2/TRBV6-3
clone size: .

CDR3 protein: CASSLMGQNYNEQFF
CDR3 DNA: TGTGCCAGCAGCTTGATGGGACAGAACTACAATGAGCAGTTCTTC
D gene: TRBD1
J gene: TRBJ2-1
V gene: TRBV11-1
clone size: .

CDR3 protein: CATKIPRPGEKLFF
CDR3 DNA: TGTGCCACGAAGATACCCAGGCCGGGTGAAAAACTGTTTTTT
D gene: .
J gene: TRBJ1-4
V gene: TRBV19
clone size: .

CDR3 protein: CASSYGTGGLGYTF
CDR3 DNA: TGTGCCAGCAGTTACGGGACAGGGGGCCTAGGCTACACCTTC
D gene: TRBD1
J gene: TRBJ1-2
V gene: TRBV6-5
clone size: .

CDR3 protein: CASSVGPADGDTQYF
CDR3 DNA: TGTGCCAGCAGCGTGGGTCCCGCGGACGGAGATACGCAGTATTTT
D gene: .
J gene: TRBJ2-3
V gene: TRBV9
clone size: once

CDR3 protein: CASSQDRTPEQFF
CDR3 DNA: TGCGCCAGCAGCCAAGATCGGACCCCTGAACAGTTCTTC
D gene: .
J gene: TRBJ2-1
V gene: TRBV4-1
clone size: .

CDR3 protein: CSVRDRGNQPQHF
CDR3 DNA: TGCAGCGTACGGGACAGGGGTAATCAGCCCCAGCATTTT
D gene: TRBD1
J gene: TRBJ1-5
V gene: TRBV29-1
clone size: .

CDR3 protein: CASSLRDQPQHF
CDR3 DNA: TGTGCCAGCAGCTTACGGGATCAGCCCCAGCATTTT
D gene: .
J gene: TRBJ1-5
V gene: TRBV7-9
clone size: .

CDR3 protein: CASSVAQVSYEQYF
CDR3 DNA: TGTGCCAGCAGCGTAGCACAGGTCTCCTACGAGCAGTACTTC
D gene: .
J gene: TRBJ2-7
V gene: TRBV9
clone size: .

CDR3 protein: CASSRGAGGIGSNQPQHF
CDR3 DNA: TGTGCCAGTAGCCGCGGGGCAGGGGGCATTGGTAGCAATCAGCCCCAGCATTTT
D gene: TRBD1
J gene: TRBJ1-5
V gene: TRBV19
clone size: .

CDR3 protein: CASSPGSGGAGTQYF
CDR3 DNA: TGTGCCAGCAGCCCCGGAAGCGGGGGGGCTGGGACCCAGTACTTC
D gene: TRBD2
J gene: TRBJ2-5
V gene: TRBV7-9
clone size: .

CDR3 protein: CASSSPFRQGGETQYF
CDR3 DNA: TGCGCCAGCAGCTCGCCTTTCAGACAGGGGGGAGAGACCCAGTACTTC
D gene: TRBD1
J gene: TRBJ2-5
V gene: TRBV5-1
clone size: .

CDR3 protein: CASSVGVEARNEQFF
CDR3 DNA: TGTGCCAGCAGCGTAGGGGTGGAGGCTAGAAATGAGCAGTTCTTC
D gene: .
J gene: TRBJ2-1
V gene: TRBV9
clone size: .

CDR3 protein: CASSKILQGSGNTIYF
CDR3 DNA: TGTGCCAGCAGCAAAATTCTACAGGGCTCTGGAAACACCATATATTTT
D gene: .
J gene: TRBJ1-3
V gene: TRBV9
clone size: .

CDR3 protein: CASGATGQNTGELFF
CDR3 DNA: TGTGCCAGCGGGGCTACGGGACAGAACACCGGGGAGCTGTTTTTT
D gene: .
J gene: TRBJ2-2
V gene: TRBV6-6
clone size: .

CDR3 protein: CSVVFGFSSNEKLFF
CDR3 DNA: TGCAGCGTTGTTTTTGGGTTCTCAAGTAATGAAAAACTGTTTTTT
D gene: .
J gene: TRBJ1-4
V gene: TRBV29-1
clone size: .